This T cell receptor (beta chain) was retrieved from a study of shared clonotypes between healthy human individuals (dated by TCRdb to about 2020). Background for the entire study: The cohort comprised a couple of women and a few men aged 18 to 49 years. Different laboratories and diverse techniques were used to prepare libraries and sequence TCR repertoires, to increase sequencing depth and limit assay-specific biases. Per donor, leukapheresis produced somewhere between about 0.9 and 10 billion PBMCs. Blood TCR repertoires of a handful of healthy adults were deeply sequenced to estimate repertoire size and the extent of clonotype sharing between individuals. For each donor, CD4 naive and CD4 memory were each run on three plates, CD8 naive on two plates, and CD8 memory on one plate.

CD8 naive samples consisted of CD45RO-negative cells that were positively selected for CCR7, yielding a CD45RA+CCR7+ population without TemRA cells. The donors were healthy, HIV-negative adults who had no recently reported acute infections or vaccinations. All donors were Caucasian adults living in Nashville, Tennessee, USA. Blood was collected by leukapheresis, and PBMCs were isolated by Ficoll-Histopaque density gradient centrifugation and then cryopreserved in liquid nitrogen vapor phase. Analytical flow cytometry was used to check the purity and quantity of every magnetically sorted T cell population. From each sorted fraction, genomic DNA was isolated and quantified by UV absorbance on a Nanodrop 2000c. Notes on this clone: Its antigen specificity is not known. Base qualities are not provided; no much larger clone lies one nucleotide away.

Using the deep immunoSEQ assay, multiplex PCR amplified TCR CDR3 regions from genomic DNA. Extracted genomic DNA from each cell subset was distributed evenly across all wells of several immunoSEQ 96-well plates, and each plate was treated as a replicate. For sorted subsets, 150 to 250 ng of genomic DNA, equivalent to 25,000 to 30,000 T cell genomes, went into each replicate PCR. The purified libraries were quantified using a Qubit 3.0 fluorometer, sized with a Bioanalyzer 2100, and then quantified again using the KAPA Library Quantification kit. Every immunoSEQ 96-well plate was sequenced on a separate single-read 150-cycle Illumina NextSeq 550 flow cell. The paper's processing steps were these. Because only junctional sequences without quality scores were contained in the immunoSEQ output, filtering matching that applied to full-length reads could not be performed. To assign V/J genes and CDR3, sequences were annotated using PyIR, a Python wrapper for IgBLAST v1.9, with IMGT germline references. Reads were filtered out if the reads had weak V/J assignments (E-value above 1e-6), no CDR3, stop codons, out-of-frame junctions, or ambiguous translated residues. V3J clonotypes were defined as sequences sharing an identical inferred V gene, J gene, and CDR3 amino acid sequence. The percentage overlap between two repertoires was calculated by dividing the number of shared unique clonotypes by the size of the smaller repertoire. Repertoire richness was assessed with RTK rarefaction, the Chao1 estimator, and Recon v2.1 estimates of unobserved clonotypes. OLGA was used to compute generation probabilities for all TCRbeta clonotypes that the gDNA method yielded from a handful of donors. TCRdb re-hosts the immuneACCESS table, in-frame sequences only. Its copies lack some clones; in the studies checked, an unresolved V gene accounts for under half of them, and the cause for the rest is not known. The V and J calls and clone size come from that table; D and trimming were worked out from the DNA. The sample records fewer than 850,000 clones, approximately 97% of which are singletons. Together, the top ten hold around 0.25% of the sample.

The research as a whole found: Because the study included only a small number of donors, the genetic and exposure-history diversity represented was limited. Across a handful of donors, roughly 5.4% of naive CD4, roughly 3.5% of naive CD8, roughly 2.3% of memory CD4, and 0.4% to 0.45% of memory CD8 clonotypes were shared. Sampling was restricted to blood, and TCR repertoires in tissue are likely to differ from TCR repertoires in blood. Compared with non-shared clonotypes, the clonotypes found in all four sorted-subset donors had higher generation probabilities. Estimated clonotype richness was generally larger for naive than for memory subsets. Rarefaction of sorted-subset datasets indicated incomplete sequencing despite the large sequencing depth. Pairwise subsampling indicated that sequencing depth was expected to affect the degree of clonotype sharing among donors.

This sequence was found in a man aged 25-45 years in good health. The sequenced sample consisted of naive CD8+ T cells sorted from blood. In light of the paper, this sample's cell subset or site label describes: CD45RA+CCR7+.

CDR3 region: CASSVGQQDFVDTQYF. Read as DNA, the sequence is TGTGCCAGCAGCGTAGGTCAGCAGGATTTTGTGGATACGCAGTATTTT. The chain is encoded by TRBV9 joined to TRBJ2-3, with an unclear D gene assignment. The CDR3 numbers 16 residues from cysteine through phenylalanine. Left in the record is the CDR3 DNA by itself, 48 bases read in frame from the first base. As encoded in the germline V gene, CDR1 is SGDLS while CDR2 is YYNGEE. V lost 0 bases and J lost 6 bases; the stretch between them is 17 bases long.